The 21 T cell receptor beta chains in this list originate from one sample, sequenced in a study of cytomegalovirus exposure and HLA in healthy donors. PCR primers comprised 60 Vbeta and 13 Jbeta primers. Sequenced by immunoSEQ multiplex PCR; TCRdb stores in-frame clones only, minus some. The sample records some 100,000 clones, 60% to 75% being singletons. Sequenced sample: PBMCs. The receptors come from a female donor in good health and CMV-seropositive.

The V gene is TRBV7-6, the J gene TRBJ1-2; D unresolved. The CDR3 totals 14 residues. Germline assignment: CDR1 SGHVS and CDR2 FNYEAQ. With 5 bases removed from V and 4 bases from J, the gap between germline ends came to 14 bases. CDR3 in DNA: TGTGCCAGCAGCCCCGACGGAGACCCCTATGGCTACACCTTC. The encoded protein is CASSPDGDPYGYTF.

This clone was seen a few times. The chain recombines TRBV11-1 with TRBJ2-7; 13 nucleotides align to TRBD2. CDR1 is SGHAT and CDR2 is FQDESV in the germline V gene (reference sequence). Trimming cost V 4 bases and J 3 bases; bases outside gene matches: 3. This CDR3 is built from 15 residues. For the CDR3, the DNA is TGTGCCAGCAGCTCCGGGACTAGCGGGATCTACGAGCAGTACTTC. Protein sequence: CASSSGTSGIYEQYF. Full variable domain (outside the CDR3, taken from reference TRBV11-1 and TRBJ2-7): EAEVAQSPRYKITEKSQAVAFWCDPISGHATLYWYRQILGQGPELLVQFQDESVVDDSQLPKDRFSAERLKGVDSTLKIQPAELGDSAMYLCASSSGTSGIYEQYFGPGTRLTVT.

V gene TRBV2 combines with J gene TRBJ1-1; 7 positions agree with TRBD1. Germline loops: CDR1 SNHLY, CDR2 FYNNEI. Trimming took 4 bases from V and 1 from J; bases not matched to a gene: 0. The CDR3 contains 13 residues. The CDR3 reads CASSGQGNTEAFF. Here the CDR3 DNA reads TGTGCCAGCAGTGGACAGGGGAACACTGAAGCTTTCTTT.

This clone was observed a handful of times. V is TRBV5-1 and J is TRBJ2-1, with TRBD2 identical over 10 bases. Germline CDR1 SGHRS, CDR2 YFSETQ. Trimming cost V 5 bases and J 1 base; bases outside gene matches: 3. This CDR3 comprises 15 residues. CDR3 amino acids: CASRPSGGSYNEQFF. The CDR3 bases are TGCGCCAGCAGACCTAGCGGGGGTTCCTACAATGAGCAGTTCTTC.

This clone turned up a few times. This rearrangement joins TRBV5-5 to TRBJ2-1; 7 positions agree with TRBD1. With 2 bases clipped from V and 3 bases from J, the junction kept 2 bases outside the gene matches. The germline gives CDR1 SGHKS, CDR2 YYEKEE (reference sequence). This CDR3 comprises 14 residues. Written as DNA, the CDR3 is TGTGCCAGCAGCTTAGGGGGCGGCTACAATGAGCAGTTCTTC. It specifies CASSLGGGYNEQFF. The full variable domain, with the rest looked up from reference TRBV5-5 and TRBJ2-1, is DAGVTQSPTHLIKTRGQQVTLRCSPISGHKSVSWYQQVLGQGPQFIFQYYEKEERGRGNFPDRFSARQFPNYSSELNVNALLLGDSALYLCASSLGGGYNEQFFGPGTRLTVL.

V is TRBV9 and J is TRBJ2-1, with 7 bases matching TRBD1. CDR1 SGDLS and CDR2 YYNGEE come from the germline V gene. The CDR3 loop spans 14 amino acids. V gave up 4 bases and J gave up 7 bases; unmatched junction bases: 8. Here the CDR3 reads CASSFLTGINEQFF. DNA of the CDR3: TGTGCCAGCAGCTTTCTGACAGGGATAAATGAGCAGTTCTTC.

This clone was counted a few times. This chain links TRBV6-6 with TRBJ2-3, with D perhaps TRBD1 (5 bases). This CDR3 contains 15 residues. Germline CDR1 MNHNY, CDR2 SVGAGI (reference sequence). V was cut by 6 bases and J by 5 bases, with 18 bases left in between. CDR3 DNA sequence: TGTGCCAGCAGAACCGACAGATTAACAGGAGATACGCAGTATTTT. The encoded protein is CASRTDRLTGDTQYF.

Here the CDR3 reads CASSLQGQVYNEQFF. The CDR3 DNA follows: TGCGCCAGCAGCTTGCAGGGGCAGGTGTACAATGAGCAGTTCTTC. The chain has TRBV5-1 and TRBJ2-1; TRBD1 is a possible D gene (6 bases). Germline V gene data show CDR1 as SGHRS and CDR2 as YFSETQ. This CDR3 has 15 residues. Trimming left V 1 base short and J 4 bases short, with 12 bases between.

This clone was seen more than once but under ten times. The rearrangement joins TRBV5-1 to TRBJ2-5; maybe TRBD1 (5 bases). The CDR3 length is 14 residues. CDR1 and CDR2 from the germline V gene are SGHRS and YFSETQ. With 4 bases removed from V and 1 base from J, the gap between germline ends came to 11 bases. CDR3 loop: CASSLLGLQETQYF. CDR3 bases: TGCGCCAGCAGCCTGTTGGGGCTCCAAGAGACCCAGTACTTC.

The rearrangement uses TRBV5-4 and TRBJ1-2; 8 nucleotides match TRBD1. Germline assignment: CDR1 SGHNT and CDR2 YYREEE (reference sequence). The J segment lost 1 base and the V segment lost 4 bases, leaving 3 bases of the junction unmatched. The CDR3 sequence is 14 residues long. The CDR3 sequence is CASSRTGLNYGYTF. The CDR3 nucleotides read TGTGCCAGCAGCAGGACAGGGCTTAACTATGGCTACACCTTC.

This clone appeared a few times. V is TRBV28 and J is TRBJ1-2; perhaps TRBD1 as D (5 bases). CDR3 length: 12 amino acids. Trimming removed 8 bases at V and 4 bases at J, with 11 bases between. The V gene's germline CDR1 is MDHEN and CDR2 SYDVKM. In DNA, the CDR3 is TGTGCCAGCTCCAGGGTGGGCTATGGCTACACCTTC. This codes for CASSRVGYGYTF.

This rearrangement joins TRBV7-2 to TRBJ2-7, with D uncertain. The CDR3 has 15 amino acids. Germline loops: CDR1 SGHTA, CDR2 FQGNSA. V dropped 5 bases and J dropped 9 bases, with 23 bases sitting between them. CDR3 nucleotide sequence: TGTGCCAGCAGCCTAGACGGCGGATATGAGGCCACGCAGTACTTC. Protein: CASSLDGGYEATQYF.

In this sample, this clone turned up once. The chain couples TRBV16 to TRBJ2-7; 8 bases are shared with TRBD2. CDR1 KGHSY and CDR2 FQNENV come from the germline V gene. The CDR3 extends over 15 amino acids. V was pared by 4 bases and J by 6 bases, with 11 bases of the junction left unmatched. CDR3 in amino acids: CASSRTALAGSEQYF. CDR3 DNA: TGTGCCAGCAGCCGGACCGCGCTAGCGGGTTCCGAGCAGTACTTC. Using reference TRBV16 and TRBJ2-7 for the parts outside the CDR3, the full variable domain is GEEVAQTPKHLVRGEGQKAKLYCAPIKGHSYVFWYQQVLKNEFKFLISFQNENVFDETGMPKERFSAKCLPNSPCSLEIQATKLEDSAVYFCASSRTALAGSEQYFGPGTRLTVT.

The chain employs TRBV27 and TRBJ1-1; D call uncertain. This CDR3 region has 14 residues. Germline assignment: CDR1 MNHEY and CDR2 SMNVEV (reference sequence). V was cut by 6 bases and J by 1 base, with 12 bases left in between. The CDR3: CASSPGSANTEAFF. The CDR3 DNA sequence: TGTGCCAGCAGCCCCGGGTCCGCGAACACTGAAGCTTTCTTT.

CDR3 in DNA: TGTGCCAGCAGCGCGGACAGGCTCTATGGCTACACCTTC. Translating gives CASSADRLYGYTF. This chain connects TRBV5-6 to TRBJ1-2, with 7 bases that match TRBD1. The V segment lost 4 bases and the J segment 4 bases; nucleotides outside the gene matches: 4. The CDR3 spans 13 residues. From germline, CDR1 is SGHDT and CDR2 YYEEEE.

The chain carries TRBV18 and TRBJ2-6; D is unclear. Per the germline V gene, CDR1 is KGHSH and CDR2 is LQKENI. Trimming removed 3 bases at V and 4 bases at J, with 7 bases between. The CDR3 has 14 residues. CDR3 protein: CASSPQRGANVLTF. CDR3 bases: TGTGCCAGCTCACCTCAGAGGGGGGCCAACGTCCTGACTTTC.

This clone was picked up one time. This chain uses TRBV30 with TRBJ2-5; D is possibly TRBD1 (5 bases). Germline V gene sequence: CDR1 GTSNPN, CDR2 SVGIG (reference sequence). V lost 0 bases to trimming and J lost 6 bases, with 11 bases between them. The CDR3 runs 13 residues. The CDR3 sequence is CAWSVQARKTQYF. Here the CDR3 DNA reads TGTGCCTGGAGTGTACAGGCTCGGAAGACCCAGTACTTC.

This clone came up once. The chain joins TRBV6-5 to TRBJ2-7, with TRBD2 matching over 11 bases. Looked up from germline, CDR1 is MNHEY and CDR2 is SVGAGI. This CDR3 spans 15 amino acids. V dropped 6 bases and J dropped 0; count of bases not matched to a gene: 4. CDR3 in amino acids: CASSPGTSGSYEQYF. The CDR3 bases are TGTGCCAGCAGCCCAGGGACTAGCGGCTCCTACGAGCAGTACTTC.

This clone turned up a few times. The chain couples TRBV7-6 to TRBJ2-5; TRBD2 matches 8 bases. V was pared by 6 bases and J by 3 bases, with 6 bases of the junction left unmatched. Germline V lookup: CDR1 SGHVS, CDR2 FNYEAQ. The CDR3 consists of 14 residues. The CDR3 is CASRAGAKEETQYF. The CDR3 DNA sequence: TGTGCCAGCAGAGCGGGAGCTAAGGAAGAGACCCAGTACTTC.

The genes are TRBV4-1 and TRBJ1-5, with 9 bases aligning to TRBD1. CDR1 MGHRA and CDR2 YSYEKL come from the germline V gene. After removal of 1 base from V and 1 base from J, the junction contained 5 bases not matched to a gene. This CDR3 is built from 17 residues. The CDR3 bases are TGCGCCAGCAGCCAAGTAGGGGACAGGGTCAGCAATCAGCCCCAGCATTTT. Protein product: CASSQVGDRVSNQPQHF.

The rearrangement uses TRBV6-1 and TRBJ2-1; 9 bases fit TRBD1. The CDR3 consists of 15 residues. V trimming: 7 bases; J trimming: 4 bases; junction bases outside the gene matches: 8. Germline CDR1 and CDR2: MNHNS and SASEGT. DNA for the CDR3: TGTGCCAGCATCCTGGGACAGGGAGGATACAATGAGCAGTTCTTC. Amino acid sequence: CASILGQGGYNEQFF.